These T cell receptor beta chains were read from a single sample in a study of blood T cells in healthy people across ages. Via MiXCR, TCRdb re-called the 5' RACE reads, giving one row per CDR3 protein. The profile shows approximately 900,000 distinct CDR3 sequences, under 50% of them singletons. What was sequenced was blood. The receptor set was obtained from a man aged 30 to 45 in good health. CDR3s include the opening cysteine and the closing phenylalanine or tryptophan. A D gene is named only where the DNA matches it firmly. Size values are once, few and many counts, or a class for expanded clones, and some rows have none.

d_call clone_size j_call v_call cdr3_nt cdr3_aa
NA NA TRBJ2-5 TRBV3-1 TGTGCCAGCAGCCAGGTAATCGGGGGTGGACAAGAGACCCAGTACTTC CASSQVIGGGQETQYF
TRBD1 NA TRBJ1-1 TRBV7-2 TGTGCCAGCAGCTTATCCCGGACAGGGGACGGCACTGAAGCTTTCTTT CASSLSRTGDGTEAFF
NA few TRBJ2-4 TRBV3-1 TGTGCCAGCAGCCAAGATCCGGTGAAGCAGTACTTC CASSQDPVKQYF
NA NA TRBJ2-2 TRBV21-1 TGTGCCAGCAGCAAAGCCGAAGACAGGGTGGGCGGGGAGCTGTTTTTT CASSKAEDRVGGELFF
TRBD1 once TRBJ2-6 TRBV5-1 TGCGCCAGCACAACAGGGGGCTCTGGCTCTGGGGCCAACGTCCTGACTTTC CASTTGGSGSGANVLTF
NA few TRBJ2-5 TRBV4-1 TGCGCCAGCAGCCATTCTGTGAGGGACATACCCGAAGAGACCCAGTACTTC CASSHSVRDIPEETQYF
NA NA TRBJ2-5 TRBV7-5 NA CISVPEANDRGPEPYEQYF
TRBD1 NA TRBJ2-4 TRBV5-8 TGTGCCAGCAGCTGGGACAGTGGGGACATTCAGTACTTC CASSWDSGDIQYF
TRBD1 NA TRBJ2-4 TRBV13 TGTGCCAGCAGCCCTTCGCAGGGGGCTACGGGAGAGCAGTACTTC CASSPSQGATGEQYF
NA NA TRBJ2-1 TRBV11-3 TGTGCCAGCAGCCGGATCCGCCAGGCCGCTGAGCAGTTCTTC CASSRIRQAAEQFF
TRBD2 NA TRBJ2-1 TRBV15 TGTGCCTCCGGGATAGCGGGGGGGCCGAGATACAATGAGCAGTTCTTC CASGIAGGPRYNEQFF
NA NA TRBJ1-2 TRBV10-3 TGTGCCATCAGCAGGACAGCCTATGGCTACACCTTC CAISRTAYGYTF
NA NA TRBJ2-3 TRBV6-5 TGTGCCAGCAGTTACCGGATCGATGTGCGGGGCACAGATACGCAGTATTTT CASSYRIDVRGTDTQYF
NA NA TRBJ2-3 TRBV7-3 TGTGTCAGCAGCTTCGGGGCCACAGATACGCAGTATTTT CVSSFGATDTQYF
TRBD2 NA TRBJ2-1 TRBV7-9 TGTGCCAGCAGTTCGGGACTAGCGTCCTCCTACAATGAGCAGTTCTTC CASSSGLASSYNEQFF
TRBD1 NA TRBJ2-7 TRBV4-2 TGTGCCAGCAGCCAAGATATGACGGACAGGAGGAGGAGTTACGAGCAGTACTTC CASSQDMTDRRRSYEQYF